Described below is a single T cell receptor beta chain sequence and its context. CDR3 size: 15 residues. Germline V lookup: CDR1 SNHLY, CDR2 FYNNEI. J lost 5 bases, V lost 4 bases, and 8 bases had no gene match. Selected positively for CCR7 and CD45RO-negative, naive CD8 cells excluded terminally differentiated effector memory CD45RA+ cells. This record belongs to a study of shared clonotypes between healthy human individuals. Study-level information: Donor ages ranged 18 to 49 years: two women, a few men. Per donor, CD8 memory used one plate, CD8 naive used two, CD4 memory used three and CD4 naive used three.

Only in-frame clones appear in the TCRdb table, and some are missing; sequencing was by immunoSEQ multiplex PCR. Of roughly 2 million clones listed, just under 95% are singletons. The receptor was derived from a man between 18 and 35 years old in good health. The V call is TRBV2, the J call TRBJ2-5; 9 bases map to TRBD1. Source material: naive CD8+ T cells sorted from blood. CDR3 sequence reads: CASSGAQGAPETQYF. The CDR3 coding sequence is TGTGCCAGCAGTGGGGCACAGGGGGCCCCCGAGACCCAGTACTTC. Complete variable domain (other parts from reference TRBV2 and TRBJ2-5): EPEVTQTPSHQVTQMGQEVILRCVPISNHLYFYWYRQILGQKVEFLVSFYNNEISEKSEIFDDQFSVERPDGSNFTLKIRSTKLEDSAMYFCASSGAQGAPETQYFGPGTRLLVL.